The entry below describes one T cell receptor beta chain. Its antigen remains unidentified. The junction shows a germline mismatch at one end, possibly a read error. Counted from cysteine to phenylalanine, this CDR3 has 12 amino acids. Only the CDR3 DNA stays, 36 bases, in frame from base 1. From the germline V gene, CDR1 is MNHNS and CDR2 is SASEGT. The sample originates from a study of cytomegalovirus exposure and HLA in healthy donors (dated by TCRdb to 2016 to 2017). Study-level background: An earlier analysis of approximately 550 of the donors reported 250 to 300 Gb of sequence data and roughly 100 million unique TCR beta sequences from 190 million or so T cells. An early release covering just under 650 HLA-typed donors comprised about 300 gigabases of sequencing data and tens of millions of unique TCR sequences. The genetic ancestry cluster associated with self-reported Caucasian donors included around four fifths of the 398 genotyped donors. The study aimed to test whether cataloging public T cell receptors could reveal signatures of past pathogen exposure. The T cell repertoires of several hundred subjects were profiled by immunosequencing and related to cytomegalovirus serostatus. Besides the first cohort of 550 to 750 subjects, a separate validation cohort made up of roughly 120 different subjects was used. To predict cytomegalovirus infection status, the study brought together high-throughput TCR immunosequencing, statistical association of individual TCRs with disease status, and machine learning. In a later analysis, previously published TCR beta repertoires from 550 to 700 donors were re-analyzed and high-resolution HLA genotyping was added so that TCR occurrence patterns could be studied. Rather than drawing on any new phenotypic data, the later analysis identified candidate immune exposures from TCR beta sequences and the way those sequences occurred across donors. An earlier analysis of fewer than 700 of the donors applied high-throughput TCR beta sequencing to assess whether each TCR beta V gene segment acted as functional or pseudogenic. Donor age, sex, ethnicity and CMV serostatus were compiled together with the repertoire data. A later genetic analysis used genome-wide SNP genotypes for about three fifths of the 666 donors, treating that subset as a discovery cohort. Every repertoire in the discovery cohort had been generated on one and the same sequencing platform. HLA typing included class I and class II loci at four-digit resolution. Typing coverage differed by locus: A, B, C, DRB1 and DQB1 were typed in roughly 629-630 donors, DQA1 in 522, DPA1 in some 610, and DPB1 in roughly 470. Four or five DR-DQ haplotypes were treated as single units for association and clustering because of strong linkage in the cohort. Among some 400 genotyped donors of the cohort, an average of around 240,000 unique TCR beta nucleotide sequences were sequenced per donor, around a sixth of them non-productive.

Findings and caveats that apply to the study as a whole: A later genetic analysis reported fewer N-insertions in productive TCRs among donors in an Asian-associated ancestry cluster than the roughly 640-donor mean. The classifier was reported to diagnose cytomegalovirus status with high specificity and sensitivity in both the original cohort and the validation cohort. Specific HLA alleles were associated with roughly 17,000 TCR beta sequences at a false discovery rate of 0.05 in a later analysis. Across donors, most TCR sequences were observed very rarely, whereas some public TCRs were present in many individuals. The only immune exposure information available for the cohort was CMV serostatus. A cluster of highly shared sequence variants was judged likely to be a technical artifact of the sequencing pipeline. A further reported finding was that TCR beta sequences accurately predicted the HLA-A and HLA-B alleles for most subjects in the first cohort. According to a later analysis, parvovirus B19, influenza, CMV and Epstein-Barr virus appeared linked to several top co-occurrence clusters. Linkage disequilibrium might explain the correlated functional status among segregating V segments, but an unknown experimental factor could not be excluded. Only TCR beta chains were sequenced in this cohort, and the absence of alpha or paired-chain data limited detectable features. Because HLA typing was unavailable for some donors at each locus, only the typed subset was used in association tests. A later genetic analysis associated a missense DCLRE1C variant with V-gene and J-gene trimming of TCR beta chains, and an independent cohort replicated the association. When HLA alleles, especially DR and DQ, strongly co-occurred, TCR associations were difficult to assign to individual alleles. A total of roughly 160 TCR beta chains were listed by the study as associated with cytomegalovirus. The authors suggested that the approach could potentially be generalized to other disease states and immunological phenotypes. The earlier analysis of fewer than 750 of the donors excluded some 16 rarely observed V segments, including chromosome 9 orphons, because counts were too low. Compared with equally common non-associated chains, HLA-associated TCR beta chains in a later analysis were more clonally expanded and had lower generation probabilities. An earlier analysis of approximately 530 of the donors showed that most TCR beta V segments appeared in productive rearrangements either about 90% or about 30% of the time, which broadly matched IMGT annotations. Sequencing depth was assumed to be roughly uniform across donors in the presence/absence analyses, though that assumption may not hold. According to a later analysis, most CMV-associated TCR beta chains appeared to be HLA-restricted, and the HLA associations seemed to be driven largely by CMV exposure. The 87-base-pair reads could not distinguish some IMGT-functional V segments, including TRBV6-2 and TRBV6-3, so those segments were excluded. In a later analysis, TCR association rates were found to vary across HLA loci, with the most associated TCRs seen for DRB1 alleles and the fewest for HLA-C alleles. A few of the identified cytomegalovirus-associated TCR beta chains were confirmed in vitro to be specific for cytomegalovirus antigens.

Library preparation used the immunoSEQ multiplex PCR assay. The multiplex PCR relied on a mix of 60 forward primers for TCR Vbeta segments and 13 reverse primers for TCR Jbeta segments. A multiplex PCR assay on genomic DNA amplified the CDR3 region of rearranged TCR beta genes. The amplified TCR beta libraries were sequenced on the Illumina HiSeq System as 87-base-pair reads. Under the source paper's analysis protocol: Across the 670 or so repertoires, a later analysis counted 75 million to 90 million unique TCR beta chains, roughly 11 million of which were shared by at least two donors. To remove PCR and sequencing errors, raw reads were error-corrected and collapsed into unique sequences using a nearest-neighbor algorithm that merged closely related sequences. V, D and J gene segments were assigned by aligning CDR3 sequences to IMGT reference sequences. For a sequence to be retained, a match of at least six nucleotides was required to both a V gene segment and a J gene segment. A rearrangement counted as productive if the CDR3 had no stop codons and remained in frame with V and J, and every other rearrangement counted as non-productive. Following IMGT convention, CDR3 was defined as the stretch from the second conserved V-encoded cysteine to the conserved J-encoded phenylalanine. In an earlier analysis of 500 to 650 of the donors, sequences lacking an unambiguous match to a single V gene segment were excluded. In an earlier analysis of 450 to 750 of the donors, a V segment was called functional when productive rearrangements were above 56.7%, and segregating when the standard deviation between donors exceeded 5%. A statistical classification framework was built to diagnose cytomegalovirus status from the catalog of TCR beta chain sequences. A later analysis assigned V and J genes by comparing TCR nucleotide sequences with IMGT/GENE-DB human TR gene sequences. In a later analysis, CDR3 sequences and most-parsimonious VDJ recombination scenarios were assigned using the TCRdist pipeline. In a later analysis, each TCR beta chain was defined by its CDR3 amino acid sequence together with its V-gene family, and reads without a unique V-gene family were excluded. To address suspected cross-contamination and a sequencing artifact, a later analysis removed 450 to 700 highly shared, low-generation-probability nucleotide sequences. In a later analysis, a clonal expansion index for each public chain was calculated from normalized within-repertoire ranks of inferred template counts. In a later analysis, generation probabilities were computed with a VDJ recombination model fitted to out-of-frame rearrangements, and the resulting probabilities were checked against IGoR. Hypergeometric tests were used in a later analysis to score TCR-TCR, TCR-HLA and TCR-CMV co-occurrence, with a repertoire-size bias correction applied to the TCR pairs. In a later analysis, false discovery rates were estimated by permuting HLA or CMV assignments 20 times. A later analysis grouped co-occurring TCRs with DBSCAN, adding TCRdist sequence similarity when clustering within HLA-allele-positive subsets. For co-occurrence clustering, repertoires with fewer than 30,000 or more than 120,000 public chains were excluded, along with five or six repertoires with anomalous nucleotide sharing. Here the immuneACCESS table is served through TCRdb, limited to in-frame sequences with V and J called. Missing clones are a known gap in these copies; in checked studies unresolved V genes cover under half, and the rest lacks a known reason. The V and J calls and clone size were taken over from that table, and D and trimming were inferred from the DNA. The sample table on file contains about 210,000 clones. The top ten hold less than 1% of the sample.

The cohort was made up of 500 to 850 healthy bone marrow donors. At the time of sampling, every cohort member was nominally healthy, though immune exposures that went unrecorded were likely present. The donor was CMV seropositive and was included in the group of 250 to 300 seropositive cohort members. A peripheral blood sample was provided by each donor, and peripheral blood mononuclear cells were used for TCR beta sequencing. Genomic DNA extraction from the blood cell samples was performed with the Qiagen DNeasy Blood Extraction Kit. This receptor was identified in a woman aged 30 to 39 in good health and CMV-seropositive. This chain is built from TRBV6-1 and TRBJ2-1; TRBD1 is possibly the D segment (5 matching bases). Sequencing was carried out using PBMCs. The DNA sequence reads TGTGCCGGCAGCTCTGTAGGGGATGAGCAGTTCTTC. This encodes CAGSSVGDEQFF.